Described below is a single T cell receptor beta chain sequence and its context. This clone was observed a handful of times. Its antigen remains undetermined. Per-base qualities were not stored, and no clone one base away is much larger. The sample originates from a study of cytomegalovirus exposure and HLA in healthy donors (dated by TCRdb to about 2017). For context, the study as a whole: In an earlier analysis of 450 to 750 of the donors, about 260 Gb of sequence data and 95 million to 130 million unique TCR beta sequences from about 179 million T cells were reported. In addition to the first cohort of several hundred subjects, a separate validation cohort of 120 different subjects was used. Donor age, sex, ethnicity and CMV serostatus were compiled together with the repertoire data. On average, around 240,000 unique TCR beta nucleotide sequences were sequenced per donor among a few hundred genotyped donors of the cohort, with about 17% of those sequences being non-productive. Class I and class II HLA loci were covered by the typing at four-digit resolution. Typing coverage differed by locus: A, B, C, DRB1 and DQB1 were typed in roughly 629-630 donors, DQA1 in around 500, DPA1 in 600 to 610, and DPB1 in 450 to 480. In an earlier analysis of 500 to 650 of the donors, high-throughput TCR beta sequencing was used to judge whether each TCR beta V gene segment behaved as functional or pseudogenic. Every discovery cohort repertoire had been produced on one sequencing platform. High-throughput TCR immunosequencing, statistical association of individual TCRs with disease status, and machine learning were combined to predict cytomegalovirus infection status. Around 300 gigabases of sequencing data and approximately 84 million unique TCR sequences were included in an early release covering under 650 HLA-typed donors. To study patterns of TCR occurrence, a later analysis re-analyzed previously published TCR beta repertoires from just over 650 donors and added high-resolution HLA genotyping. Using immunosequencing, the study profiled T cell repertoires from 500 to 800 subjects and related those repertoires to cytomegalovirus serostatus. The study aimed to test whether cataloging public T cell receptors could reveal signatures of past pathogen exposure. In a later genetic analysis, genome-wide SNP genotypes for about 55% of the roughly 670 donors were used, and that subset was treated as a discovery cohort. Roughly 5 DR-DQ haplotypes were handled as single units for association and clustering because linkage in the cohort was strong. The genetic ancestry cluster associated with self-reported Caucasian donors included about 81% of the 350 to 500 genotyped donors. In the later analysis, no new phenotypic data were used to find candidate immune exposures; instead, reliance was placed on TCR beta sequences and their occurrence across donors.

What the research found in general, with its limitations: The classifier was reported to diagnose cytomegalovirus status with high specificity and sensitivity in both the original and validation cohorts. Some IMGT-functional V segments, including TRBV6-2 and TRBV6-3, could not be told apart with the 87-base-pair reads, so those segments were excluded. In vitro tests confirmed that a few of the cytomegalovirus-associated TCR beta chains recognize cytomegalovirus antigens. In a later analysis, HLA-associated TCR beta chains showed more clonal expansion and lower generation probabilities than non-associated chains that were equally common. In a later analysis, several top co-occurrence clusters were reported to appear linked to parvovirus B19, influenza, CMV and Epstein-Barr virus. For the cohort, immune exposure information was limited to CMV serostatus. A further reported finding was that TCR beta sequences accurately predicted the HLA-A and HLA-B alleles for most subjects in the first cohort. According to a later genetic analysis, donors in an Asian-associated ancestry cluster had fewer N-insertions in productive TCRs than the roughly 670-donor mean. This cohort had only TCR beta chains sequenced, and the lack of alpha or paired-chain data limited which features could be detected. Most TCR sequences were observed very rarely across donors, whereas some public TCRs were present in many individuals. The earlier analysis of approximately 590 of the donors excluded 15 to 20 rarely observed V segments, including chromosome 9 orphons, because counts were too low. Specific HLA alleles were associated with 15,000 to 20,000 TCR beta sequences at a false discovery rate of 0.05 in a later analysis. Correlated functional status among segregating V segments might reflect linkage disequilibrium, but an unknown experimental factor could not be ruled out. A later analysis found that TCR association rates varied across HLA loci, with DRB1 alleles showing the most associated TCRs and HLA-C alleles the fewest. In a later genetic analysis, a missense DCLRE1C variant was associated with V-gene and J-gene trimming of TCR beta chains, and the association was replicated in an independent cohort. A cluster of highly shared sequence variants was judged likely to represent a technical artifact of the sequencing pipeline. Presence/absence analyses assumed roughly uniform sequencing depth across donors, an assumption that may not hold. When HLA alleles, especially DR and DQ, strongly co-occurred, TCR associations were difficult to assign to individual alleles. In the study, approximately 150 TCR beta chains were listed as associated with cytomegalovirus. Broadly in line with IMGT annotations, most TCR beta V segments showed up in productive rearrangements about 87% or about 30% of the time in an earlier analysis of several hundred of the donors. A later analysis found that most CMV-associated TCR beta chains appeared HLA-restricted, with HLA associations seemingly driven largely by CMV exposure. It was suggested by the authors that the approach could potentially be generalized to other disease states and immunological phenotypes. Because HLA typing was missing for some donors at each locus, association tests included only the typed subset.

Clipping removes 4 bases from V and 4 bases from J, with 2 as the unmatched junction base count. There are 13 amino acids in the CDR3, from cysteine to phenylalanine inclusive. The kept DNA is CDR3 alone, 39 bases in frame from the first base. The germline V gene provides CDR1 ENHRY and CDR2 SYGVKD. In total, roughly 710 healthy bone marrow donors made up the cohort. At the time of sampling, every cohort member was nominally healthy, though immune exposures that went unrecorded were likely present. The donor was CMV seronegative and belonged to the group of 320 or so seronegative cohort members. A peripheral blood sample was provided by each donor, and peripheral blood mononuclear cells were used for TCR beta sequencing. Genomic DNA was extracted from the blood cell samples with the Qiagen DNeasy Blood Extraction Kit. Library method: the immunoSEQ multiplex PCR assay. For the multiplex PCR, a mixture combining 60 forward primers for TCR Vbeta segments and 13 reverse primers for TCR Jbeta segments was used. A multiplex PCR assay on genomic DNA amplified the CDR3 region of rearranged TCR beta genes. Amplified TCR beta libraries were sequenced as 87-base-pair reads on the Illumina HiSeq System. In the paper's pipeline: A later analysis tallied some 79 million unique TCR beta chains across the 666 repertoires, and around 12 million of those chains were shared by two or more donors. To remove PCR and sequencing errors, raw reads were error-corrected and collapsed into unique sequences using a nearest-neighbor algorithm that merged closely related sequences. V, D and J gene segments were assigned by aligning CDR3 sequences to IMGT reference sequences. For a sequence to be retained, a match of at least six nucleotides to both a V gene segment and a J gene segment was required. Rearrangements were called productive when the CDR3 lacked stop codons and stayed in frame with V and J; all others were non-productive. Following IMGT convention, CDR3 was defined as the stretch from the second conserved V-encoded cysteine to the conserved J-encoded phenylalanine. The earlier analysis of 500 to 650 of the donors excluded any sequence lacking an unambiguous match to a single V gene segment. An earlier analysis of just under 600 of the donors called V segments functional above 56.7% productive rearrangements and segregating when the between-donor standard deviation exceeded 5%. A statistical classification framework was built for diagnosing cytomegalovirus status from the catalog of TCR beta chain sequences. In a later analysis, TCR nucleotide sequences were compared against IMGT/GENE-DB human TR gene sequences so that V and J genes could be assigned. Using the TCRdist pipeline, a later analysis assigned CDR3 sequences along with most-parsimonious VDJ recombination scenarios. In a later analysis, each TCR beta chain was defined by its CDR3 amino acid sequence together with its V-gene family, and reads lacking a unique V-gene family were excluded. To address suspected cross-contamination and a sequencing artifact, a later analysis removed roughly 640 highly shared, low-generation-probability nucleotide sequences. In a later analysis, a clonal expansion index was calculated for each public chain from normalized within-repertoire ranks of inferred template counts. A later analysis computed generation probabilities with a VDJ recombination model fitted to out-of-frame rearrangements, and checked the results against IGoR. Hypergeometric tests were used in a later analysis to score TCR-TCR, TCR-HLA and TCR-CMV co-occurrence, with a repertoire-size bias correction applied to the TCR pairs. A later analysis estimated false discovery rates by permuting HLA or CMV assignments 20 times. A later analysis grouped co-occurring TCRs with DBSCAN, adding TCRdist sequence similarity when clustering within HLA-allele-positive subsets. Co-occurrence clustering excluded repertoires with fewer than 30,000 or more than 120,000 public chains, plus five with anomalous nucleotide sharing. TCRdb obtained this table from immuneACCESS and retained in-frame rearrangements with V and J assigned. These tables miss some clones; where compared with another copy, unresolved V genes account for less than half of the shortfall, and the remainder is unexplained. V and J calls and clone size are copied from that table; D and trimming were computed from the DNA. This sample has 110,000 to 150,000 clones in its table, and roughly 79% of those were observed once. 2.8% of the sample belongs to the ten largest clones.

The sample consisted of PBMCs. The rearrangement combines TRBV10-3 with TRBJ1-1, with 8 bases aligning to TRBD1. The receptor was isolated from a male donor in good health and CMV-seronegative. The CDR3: CAISGTGGTEAFF. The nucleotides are TGTGCCATCAGTGGCACAGGGGGCACTGAAGCTTTCTTT.